These 21 T cell receptor beta chains were sequenced from one sample in a study of CD8 T cells in Susac syndrome. Reverse transcription of roughly 0.45 to 1 ug RNA used random hexamers. TCRdb independently ran MiXCR on the immunoSEQ multiplex PCR reads; one entry per CDR3 protein. Here the sample spans over 350,000 distinct CDR3 sequences, approximately 89% being singletons. Sequenced sample: CD8+ T cells from PBMCs. These receptors originate from a human donor with multiple sclerosis.

In DNA form, the CDR3 reads TGCGCCAGCAGCTTGAACGGGGGGCCGTTGGATACGCAGTATTTT. This gives the protein CASSLNGGPLDTQYF. This chain connects TRBV5-1 to TRBJ2-3; D is perhaps TRBD2 (7 bases). The germline V gene has CDR1 SGHRS and CDR2 YFSETQ. V was cut by 1 base and J by 6 bases, with 15 bases left in between. CDR3 length equals 15 residues.

This chain uses TRBV6-1 with TRBJ2-1; 8 nucleotides agree with TRBD2. The CDR3 covers 14 residues. CDR1 and CDR2 from the germline V gene are MNHNS and SASEGT. With V trimmed by 9 bases and J by 7 bases, 11 bases remained unmatched. The CDR3 reads CASKTGGPGNEQFF. In DNA form, the CDR3 reads TGTGCCAGTAAAACGGGAGGGCCTGGAAATGAGCAGTTCTTC.

This chain links TRBV20-1 with TRBJ2-1; 9 bases agree with TRBD2. The CDR3 covers 18 residues. Germline trimming cut 0 bases from V and 5 bases from J; bases unmatched to any gene: 14. Germline-derived CDR1 and CDR2 are DFQATT and SNEGSKA (reference sequence). CDR3 sequence reads: CSARDVPSGESLDNEQFF. The CDR3 nucleotides read TGCAGTGCTAGAGATGTCCCTAGCGGGGAAAGCCTTGACAATGAGCAGTTCTTC.

The DNA of the CDR3 is TGCGCCAGCAGTGAGCGGGGGGCGAGAACCGGGGAGCTGTTTTTT. Translated, it gives CASSERGARTGELFF. The chain has TRBV10-1 and TRBJ2-2; TRBD2 is a possible D gene (7 bases). The CDR3 is made up of 15 amino acids. The V and J ends lost 2 bases and 5 bases respectively, with 12 bases between them. Germline V gene data show CDR1 as WNHNN and CDR2 as SYGVQD (reference sequence).

The gene calls are TRBV4-2 and TRBJ2-7; D is perhaps TRBD2 (7 bases). This CDR3 has 17 residues. Looked up from germline, CDR1 is LGHNA and CDR2 is YNFKEQ. V was pared by 0 bases and J by 0 bases, with 15 bases between. The CDR3 DNA follows: TGTGCCAGCAGCCAAGAGGGTCCCGGGGGGCCCTCCTACGAGCAGTACTTC. It translates to CASSQEGPGGPSYEQYF.

The chain combines TRBV30 with TRBJ2-1; TRBD2 matches 8 bases. V shed 1 base, J shed 7 bases, and the junction held 3 bases outside the gene matches. The CDR3 totals 13 residues. Germline values: CDR1 GTSNPN, CDR2 SVGIG (reference sequence). The CDR3 reads CAWSELAANEQFF. The CDR3, as DNA: TGTGCCTGGAGTGAACTAGCGGCTAATGAGCAGTTCTTC.

V usage is TRBV20-1 and J usage is TRBJ1-5; the D gene is possibly TRBD1 (5 bases). The CDR3 sequence is 13 residues long. Deletions cut 4 bases from V and 3 bases from J, with 10 bases between. Germline CDR1 reads DFQATT; CDR2 reads SNEGSKA (reference sequence). This CDR3 reads CSATDSNNQPQHF. The CDR3 region has the DNA TGCAGTGCTACCGACAGTAACAATCAGCCCCAGCATTTT.

This chain uses TRBV5-1 with TRBJ2-7, with 9 bases identical to TRBD1. The V segment lost 2 bases and the J segment 0 bases; nucleotides outside the gene matches: 24. The CDR3 length is 22 residues. CDR1 is SGHRS, CDR2 YFSETQ, per germline. CDR3 sequence reads: CASSFKQGARREPPSSSYEQYF. CDR3 DNA sequence: TGCGCCAGCAGCTTTAAACAGGGGGCGCGGCGGGAGCCCCCCTCCAGCTCCTACGAGCAGTACTTC.

This chain connects TRBV28 to TRBJ2-7; TRBD2 aligns across 8 bases. CDR1 is MDHEN, CDR2 SYDVKM, per germline. This CDR3 region has 16 residues. J gave up 0 bases and V 1 base, and 5 bases lay outside the gene matches. The CDR3 nucleotides are TGTGCCAGCAGTTTATTTTCCGGGACTAGCTCCTACGAGCAGTACTTC. Protein product: CASSLFSGTSSYEQYF.

The gene calls are TRBV24-1 and TRBJ2-2, with D possibly TRBD1 on 5 matching bases. CDR3 size: 18 residues. Trimming left V 4 bases short and J 0 bases short, with 17 bases between. Germline V gene data show CDR1 as KGHDR and CDR2 as SFDVKD. The CDR3 nucleotides are TGTGCCACCAGTGACTTTGGGTCAGGGAAAGCGAACACCGGGGAGCTGTTTTTT. It yields the protein CATSDFGSGKANTGELFF.

This clonotype occurred a few times. The chain joins TRBV11-2 to TRBJ1-6; 9 nucleotides align to TRBD1. The CDR3 spans 15 residues. V shed 3 bases and J 7 bases; nucleotides not matched to a gene: 4. Germline lookup yields CDR1 SGHAT and CDR2 FQNNGV. CDR3 sequence: CASSFDRGINSPLHF. CDR3 nucleotide sequence: TGTGCCAGCAGCTTTGACAGGGGGATAAATTCACCCCTCCACTTT. The whole variable domain, remainder taken from reference TRBV11-2 and TRBJ1-6, is EAGVAQSPRYKIIEKRQSVAFWCNPISGHATLYWYQQILGQGPKLLIQFQNNGVVDDSQLPKDRFSAERLKGVDSTLKIQPAKLEDSAVYLCASSFDRGINSPLHFGNGTRLTVT.

Remarks on this clonotype: The conserved phenylalanine or tryptophan is not found at the CDR3 terminus, so this likely reflects a read error. The chain has TRBV18 and TRBJ2-1; D possibly corresponds to TRBD1 (6 bases). V shed 8 bases and J shed 3 bases, with 17 bases lying between them. The CDR3 length is 15 residues. Germline V gene lookup returns CDR1 KGHSH and CDR2 LQKENI. CDR3 loop: CASRTATSNYNEQFL. CDR3 in DNA: TGTGCCAGCCGGACAGCGACGTCAAACTACAATGAGCAGTTCCTC.

This chain links TRBV6-5 with TRBJ2-1, with TRBD1 matching 7 bases. This CDR3 spans 15 amino acids. V dropped 2 bases and J dropped 3; count of bases not matched to a gene: 4. CDR1 is MNHEY and CDR2 is SVGAGI in the germline V gene. The CDR3 is CASSYGTENYNEQFF. CDR3 bases: TGTGCCAGCAGTTACGGGACAGAAAACTACAATGAGCAGTTCTTC.

This clonotype was seen a single time. The CDR3 coding sequence is TGTGCCTGGAGTGTGGGCCTCAGCTCCTACAATGAGCAGTTCTTC. It translates to CAWSVGLSSYNEQFF. The rearrangement links TRBV30 to TRBJ2-1; D is ambiguous. Germline V lookup: CDR1 GTSNPN, CDR2 SVGIG (reference sequence). The CDR3 covers 15 residues. Trimming stripped 0 bases from V and 0 bases from J, with 9 bases between.

This chain joins TRBV19 and TRBJ1-6, with a possible D match to TRBD1 (6 bases). The V end was cut by 3 bases, the J end by 5 bases, with 8 bases between. CDR3 size: 14 residues. Germline V gene data show CDR1 as LNHDA and CDR2 as SQIVND (reference sequence). The CDR3 spells CASSIGGHNSPLHF. The CDR3 DNA reads as TGTGCCAGTAGTATCGGGGGGCATAATTCACCCCTCCACTTT.

J is TRBJ1-2 and V is TRBV4-1, with a weak D call TRBD1 (6 bases). This CDR3 has 14 amino acids. The V gene lost 4 bases and the J gene lost 6 bases, with 15 bases spanning the gap. Germline V lookup: CDR1 MGHRA, CDR2 YSYEKL. This chain's CDR3 is CASSPTGAPDGYTF. In DNA form, the CDR3 reads TGCGCCAGCAGCCCGACGGGGGCCCCAGATGGCTACACCTTC.

The CDR3 loop reads CASTPSGANVLTF. For the CDR3, the DNA is TGTGCCAGTACCCCCTCTGGGGCCAACGTCCTGACTTTC. This chain uses TRBV19 with TRBJ2-6; D not resolved. Between the trimmed V and J ends, which lost 7 bases and 0 bases, there was a span of 4 bases. This CDR3 has 13 amino acids. Germline V lookup: CDR1 LNHDA, CDR2 SQIVND (reference sequence).

This sequence joins TRBV2 and TRBJ2-7; D ambiguous. This CDR3 contains 14 residues. Trimming stripped 5 bases from V and 0 bases from J, with 11 bases between. The germline V gene has CDR1 SNHLY and CDR2 FYNNEI. The CDR3 sequence is CASSSRLLSYEQYF. In DNA form, the CDR3 reads TGTGCCAGCAGTTCGCGCCTCCTCTCCTACGAGCAGTACTTC.

The chain recombines TRBV29-1 with TRBJ1-2; 8 bases line up with TRBD1. Losses at the gene ends were 4 bases for V and 4 bases for J; bases not matched to a gene: 5. This CDR3 comprises 13 residues. Per the germline V gene, CDR1 is SQVTM and CDR2 is ANQGSEA. CDR3 bases: TGCAGCGTTGTGACAGGGGAGAGCTATGGCTACACCTTC. Translation: CSVVTGESYGYTF.

J is TRBJ2-2 and V is TRBV2; tentatively, D is TRBD1 (6 bases). V dropped 6 bases and J dropped 6 bases, with 17 bases sitting between them. CDR3 length equals 15 residues. Per the germline V gene, CDR1 is SNHLY and CDR2 is FYNNEI. CDR3 nucleotides: TGTGCCAGCAGGACGACGCAGGGGTGGCCCGGGGAGCTGTTTTTT. Translating it yields CASRTTQGWPGELFF.

This clonotype was picked up one time. V gene TRBV4-1 combines with J gene TRBJ1-5; no clear D. The CDR3 covers 15 residues. V was trimmed by 1 base and J by 4 bases, leaving 11 bases between them. Germline V CDR1 and CDR2: MGHRA, YSYEKL. CDR3: CASSQGSQVNQPQHF. In nucleotides, the CDR3 is TGCGCCAGCAGCCAAGGGTCACAAGTTAATCAGCCCCAGCATTTT.